The 21 T cell receptor beta chains reported below all come from one sample, sequenced in a study of blood T cell repertoires in COVID-19. Sequencing used immunoSEQ multiplex PCR; TCRdb keeps in-frame clones, though not all of them. The sample has 290,000 or so clones, roughly four fifths seen once. Sequenced input: PBMCs or T cells enriched from blood (not recorded which). The receptor set was obtained from a man aged 40-49 years who had been exposed to COVID-19.

A single count supports this clone. The V gene is TRBV18, the J gene TRBJ2-5; no reliable D call. Germline CDR1 and CDR2: KGHSH and LQKENI. Trimming cost V 3 bases and J 5 bases, with 7 bases left between them. The CDR3 runs to 12 residues. CDR3 region: CASSPSGETQYF. CDR3 in DNA: TGTGCCAGCTCACCCTCCGGTGAGACCCAGTACTTC.

This rearrangement joins TRBV30 to TRBJ1-4; 7 bases are a match to TRBD1. This CDR3 has 14 amino acids. With V trimmed by 0 bases and J by 5 bases, 3 bases remained unmatched. CDR1 GTSNPN and CDR2 SVGIG come from the germline V gene (reference sequence). In nucleotides, the CDR3 is TGTGCCTGGAGTGTACTACAGGGGAATGAAAAACTGTTTTTT. Its protein product is CAWSVLQGNEKLFF.

The rearrangement uses TRBV30 and TRBJ1-5; 8 nucleotides line up with TRBD1. V was pared by 2 bases and J by 6 bases, with 9 bases of the junction left unmatched. CDR1 and CDR2 (germline): GTSNPN, SVGIG (reference sequence). The CDR3 is 15 residues long. The CDR3 loop reads CAWSLGVRGRQPQHF. The CDR3 coding sequence is TGTGCCTGGAGTTTGGGGGTCAGGGGGCGTCAGCCCCAGCATTTT.

This clone came up a few times. This chain uses TRBV25-1 with TRBJ1-2, with D tentatively TRBD1 (5 bases). CDR1 is MGHDK and CDR2 is SYGVNS in the germline V gene. This CDR3 spans 14 amino acids. Trimming removed 8 bases from V and 4 bases from J, with 17 bases in between. The CDR3 sequence is CASAPVGVSYGYTF. CDR3 in DNA: TGTGCCAGCGCACCAGTAGGGGTTTCCTATGGCTACACCTTC.

The CDR3 DNA follows: TGTGCCAGCAGCCAAGCTCTAGTAGTCTACGAGCAGTACTTC. Translated: CASSQALVVYEQYF. This rearrangement joins TRBV3-1 (or the pseudogene TRBV3-2) to TRBJ2-7; D is unclear. Trimming shortened V by 1 base and J by 3 bases, and 10 bases separated the two germline ends. Germline assignment: CDR1 LGHDT and CDR2 YNNKEL (reference sequence). This CDR3 contains 14 residues.

The chain is built from TRBV11-3 and TRBJ2-7; 8 bases are a match to TRBD1. The CDR3 is made up of 14 amino acids. The germline gives CDR1 SGHNT, CDR2 YENEEA. With 4 bases clipped from V and 0 bases from J, the junction kept 2 bases outside the gene matches. CDR3 loop: CASSSGQGSYEQYF. In DNA form, the CDR3 reads TGTGCCAGCAGCTCTGGACAGGGCTCCTACGAGCAGTACTTC.

Turning to this clone: Other DNA sequences in the sample encode the same CDR3. The CDR3 loop reads CASSRLATGELFF. In DNA, the CDR3 is TGTGCCAGCAGTCGGCTAGCCACCGGGGAGCTGTTTTTT. V and J are TRBV11-2 and TRBJ2-2, with D tentatively TRBD2 (5 bases). V was clipped by 6 bases and J by 4 bases, with 9 bases between them. CDR1 and CDR2 from the germline V gene are SGHAT and FQNNGV. The CDR3 covers 13 residues.

V is TRBV7-9 and J is TRBJ2-5; TRBD1 might be the D (5 bases). V shed 1 base and J shed 2 bases, with 11 bases lying between them. The CDR3 covers 15 residues. Germline V gives CDR1 SEHNR, CDR2 FQNEAQ (reference sequence). The CDR3 here is CASSLGDSGQETQYF. CDR3 nucleotides: TGTGCCAGCAGCTTAGGTGACAGTGGTCAAGAGACCCAGTACTTC. The complete variable domain, with remaining parts taken from reference TRBV7-9 and TRBJ2-5, reads DTGVSQNPRHKITKRGQNVTFRCDPISEHNRLYWYRQTLGQGPEFLTYFQNEAQLEKSRLLSDRFSAERPKGSFSTLEIQRTEQGDSAMYLCASSLGDSGQETQYFGPGTRLLVL.

This clone was counted a single time. The V call is TRBV3-1 (or the pseudogene TRBV3-2), the J call TRBJ2-7; 11 bases are a match to TRBD2. Germline V gene lookup returns CDR1 LGHDT and CDR2 YNNKEL (reference sequence). CDR3 size: 16 residues. Trimming at V came to 4 bases and at J to 1 base, leaving 6 bases not matched to a gene. The CDR3 sequence: CASSRKLAGGSYEQYF. The CDR3, as DNA: TGTGCCAGCAGCCGGAAGTTAGCGGGAGGGTCCTACGAGCAGTACTTC.

This clone appeared a single time. The chain carries TRBV29-1 and TRBJ2-2; D uncertain. The V end was cut by 6 bases, the J end by 3 bases, with 14 bases between. Germline V gives CDR1 SQVTM, CDR2 ANQGSEA. This CDR3 comprises 14 residues. CDR3 residues: CSVRSGWDTGELFF. The DNA for the CDR3 is TGCAGCGTGAGGTCCGGGTGGGACACCGGGGAGCTGTTTTTT.

The chain employs TRBV6-2 or TRBV6-3 and TRBJ2-1; D unresolved. Germline V gives CDR1 MNHEY, CDR2 SVGEGT. The V end lost 2 bases, the J end lost 6 bases, and 8 bases lay between the germline ends. This CDR3 spans 13 amino acids. Here the CDR3 DNA reads TGTGCCAGCAGTTACCGGCCTAGCAATGAGCAGTTCTTC. It codes for CASSYRPSNEQFF.

The chain has TRBV10-3 and TRBJ2-1, with 9 positions matching TRBD1. CDR3 length equals 14 residues. Germline V lookup: CDR1 ENHRY, CDR2 SYGVKD. V lost 6 bases, J lost 9 bases, and 9 bases stayed unmatched. CDR3: CAISSGDRGSEQFF. CDR3 nucleotide sequence: TGTGCCATCAGCTCCGGCGACAGGGGGAGTGAGCAGTTCTTC.

This rearrangement joins TRBV30 to TRBJ1-2; tentatively, D is TRBD1 (5 bases). Germline-derived CDR1 and CDR2 are GTSNPN and SVGIG (reference sequence). The CDR3 totals 13 residues. V was trimmed by 0 bases and J by 4 bases, leaving 9 bases between them. The CDR3 nucleotides are TGTGCCTGGAGTGTTAAGGGGATCTATGGCTACACCTTC. The encoded protein is CAWSVKGIYGYTF. Filled out from reference TRBV30 and TRBJ1-2, the complete variable domain reads SQTIHQWPATLVQPVGSPLSLECTVEGTSNPNLYWYRQAAGRGLQLLFYSVGIGQISSEVPQNLSASRPQDRQFILSSKKLLLSDSGFYLCAWSVKGIYGYTFGSGTRLTVV.

V and J are TRBV10-3 and TRBJ2-1; D possibly corresponds to TRBD1 (6 bases). The CDR3 is 15 residues long. Germline CDR1 is ENHRY and CDR2 is SYGVKD. V shed 3 bases and J shed 7 bases, with 16 bases lying between them. Here the CDR3 DNA reads TGTGCCATCAGTGAATTGACAGGTGGTGGAAATGAGCAGTTCTTC. The encoded protein is CAISELTGGGNEQFF.

V usage is TRBV11-2 and J usage is TRBJ2-7, with 10 bases fitting TRBD1. The CDR3 is 14 residues long. Germline-derived CDR1 and CDR2 are SGHAT and FQNNGV. The V gene end was trimmed by 3 bases and the J gene end by 3 bases; junction bases not matched to a gene: 2. CDR3 loop: CASSFGTGVYEQYF. In DNA, the CDR3 is TGTGCCAGCAGCTTCGGGACAGGGGTCTACGAGCAGTACTTC.

The chain links TRBV29-1 to TRBJ2-1; 9 positions match TRBD1. The CDR3 consists of 13 residues. V lost 5 bases to trimming and J lost 7 bases; unmatched junction nucleotides: 6. Germline-derived CDR1 and CDR2 are SQVTM and ANQGSEA. The CDR3 loop is CSVQTGGLNEQFF. As DNA, the CDR3 is TGCAGCGTTCAAACAGGGGGCCTAAATGAGCAGTTCTTC.

The rearrangement links TRBV11-3 to TRBJ2-2, with D maybe TRBD2 (5 bases). This CDR3 is 13 amino acids long. Trimming took 5 bases from V and 8 from J, leaving 12 bases between them. CDR1 is SGHNT and CDR2 is YENEEA in the germline V gene. The CDR3 is CASSIRGVGELFF. The DNA for the CDR3 is TGTGCCAGCAGCATACGGGGTGTTGGGGAGCTGTTTTTT.

Of note for this clone: Germline is not matched at one junction end, which may reflect a read error. The chain employs TRBV7-9 and TRBJ1-6; 8 bases are a match to TRBD1. The CDR3 consists of 15 residues. CDR1 and CDR2 from the germline V gene are SEHNR and FQNEAQ (reference sequence). The CDR3 sequence is CAGRGDRGSNSPLHF. CDR3 nucleotide sequence: TGTGCCGGCAGGGGCGACAGGGGAAGCAATTCACCCCTCCACTTT.

The rearrangement links TRBV19 to TRBJ2-2; D is perhaps TRBD2 (6 bases). Trimming shortened V by 0 bases and J by 0 bases, and 14 bases separated the two germline ends. This CDR3 is 18 amino acids long. Germline CDR1 is LNHDA and CDR2 is SQIVND (reference sequence). Here the CDR3 DNA reads TGTGCCAGTAGTATAGATTGGGAGGAATCCGCGAACACCGGGGAGCTGTTTTTT. Protein product: CASSIDWEESANTGELFF.

The chain uses TRBV28 and TRBJ2-3; possibly TRBD1 for D (6 bases). The length of the CDR3 is 14 residues. Germline CDR1 is MDHEN and CDR2 is SYDVKM. Trimming cost V 6 bases and J 4 bases, with 14 bases left between them. Here the CDR3 reads CASRPTGLADTQYF. CDR3 nucleotides: TGTGCCAGCAGACCTACAGGGCTCGCAGATACGCAGTATTTT.

V gene TRBV11-2 combines with J gene TRBJ2-3; TRBD2 agrees at 9 bases. Germline trimming cut 5 bases from V and 2 bases from J; bases unmatched to any gene: 5. The CDR3 length is 15 residues. Per germline, CDR1 SGHAT and CDR2 FQNNGV. The CDR3 DNA sequence: TGTGCCAGCAGCCAACTAGCGGGTCTCACAGATACGCAGTATTTT. Translation: CASSQLAGLTDTQYF.